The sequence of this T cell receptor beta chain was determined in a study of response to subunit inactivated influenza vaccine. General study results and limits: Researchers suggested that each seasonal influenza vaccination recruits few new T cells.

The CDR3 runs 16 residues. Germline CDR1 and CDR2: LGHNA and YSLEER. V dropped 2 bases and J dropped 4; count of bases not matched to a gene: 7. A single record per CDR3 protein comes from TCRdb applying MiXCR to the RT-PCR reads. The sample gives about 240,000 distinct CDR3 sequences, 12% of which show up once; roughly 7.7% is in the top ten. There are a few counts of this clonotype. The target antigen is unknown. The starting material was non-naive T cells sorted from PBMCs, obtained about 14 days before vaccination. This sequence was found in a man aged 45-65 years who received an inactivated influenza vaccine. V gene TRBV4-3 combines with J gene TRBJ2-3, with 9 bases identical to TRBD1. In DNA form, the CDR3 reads TGCGCCAGCAGCCAACACAGGGGGCGCTTCCCAGATACGCAGTATTTT. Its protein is CASSQHRGRFPDTQYF.